Sequencing of this T cell receptor beta chain was carried out in a study of blood T cell repertoires in COVID-19. Study context: Specimens from acute and convalescent COVID-19 originated in the United States, Italy and Spain.

Enrollees, roughly 18 to 90 years old, lived in 24 US areas. Participants had their cohort set by participant-reported clinical history. Original processing notes: Using reference gene primer amplification, nucleated cell counts were estimated. Data came from immunoSEQ multiplex PCR; TCRdb stores just in-frame clones and leaves some out. The D gene and trimming were derived from the DNA, and the V and J assignments and clone size from that table. The sample holds 150,000 or so clones, 82% seen once. Trimming stripped 3 bases from V and 3 bases from J, with 16 bases between. The germline CDR1 and CDR2 sequences are SGHRS and YFSETQ. CDR3 length: 15 residues.

Sample: PBMCs or T cells enriched from blood (not recorded which). The TCR sequence derives from a man between 60 and 75 years old who had recovered from COVID-19. V gene TRBV5-1 combines with J gene TRBJ2-7; no clear D gene. CDR3 sequence reads: CASSYVGMAGYEQYF. The CDR3 nucleotides read TGCGCCAGCAGCTACGTGGGCATGGCTGGCTACGAGCAGTACTTC.